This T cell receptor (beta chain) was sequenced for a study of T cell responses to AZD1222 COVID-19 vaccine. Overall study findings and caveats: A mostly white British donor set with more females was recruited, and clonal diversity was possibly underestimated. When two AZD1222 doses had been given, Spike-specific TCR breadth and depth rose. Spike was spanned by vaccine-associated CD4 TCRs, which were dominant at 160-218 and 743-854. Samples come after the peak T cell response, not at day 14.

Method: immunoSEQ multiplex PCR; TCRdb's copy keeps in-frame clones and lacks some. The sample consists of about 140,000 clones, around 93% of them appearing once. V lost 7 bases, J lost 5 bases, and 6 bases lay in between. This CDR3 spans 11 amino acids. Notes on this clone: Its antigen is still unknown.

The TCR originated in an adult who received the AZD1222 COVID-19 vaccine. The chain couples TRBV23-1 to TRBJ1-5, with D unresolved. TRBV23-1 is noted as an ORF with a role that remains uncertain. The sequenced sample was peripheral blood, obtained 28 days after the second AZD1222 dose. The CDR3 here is CASNAYQPQHF. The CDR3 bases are TGCGCCAGCAACGCCTATCAGCCCCAGCATTTT.